These 15 T cell receptor beta chains were all obtained from the same sample, sequenced in a study of shared clonotypes between healthy human individuals. The repertoire was sequenced with immunoSEQ multiplex PCR; TCRdb's copy has only in-frame clones and lacks some. The sample comprises under 350,000 clones, around nine tenths of which are singletons, and about a sixth rests with the top ten. Sequencing was performed on memory CD8+ T cells sorted from blood. The subset denotes: CD45RO+ cells pooled with CCR7-negative TemRA cells. Receptors were obtained from a man aged 18 to 29 in good health.

The chain has TRBV11-2 and TRBJ2-3; D gene ambiguous. Trimming left V 5 bases short and J 2 bases short, with 8 bases between. Germline V gene data show CDR1 as SGHAT and CDR2 as FQNNGV. This CDR3 spans 13 amino acids. The CDR3 DNA follows: TGTGCCAGCAGCCGAAGTGACACAGATACGCAGTATTTT. Translated: CASSRSDTDTQYF.

To note about this clone: This specimen includes other DNA sequences encoding the same CDR3. V gene TRBV11-2 combines with J gene TRBJ2-7, with 7 bases that match TRBD1. V trimming: 3 bases; J trimming: 3 bases; junction bases outside the gene matches: 2. Germline CDR1 is SGHAT and CDR2 is FQNNGV. The CDR3 runs 13 residues. The DNA for the CDR3 is TGTGCCAGCAGCTTGAGGGACAGCTACGAGCAGTACTTC. Amino acids: CASSLRDSYEQYF.

The chain couples TRBV7-6 to TRBJ2-7; the D gene is possibly TRBD1 (5 bases). The CDR3 has 13 amino acids. CDR1 and CDR2 from the germline V gene are SGHVS and FNYEAQ. The V end was cut by 2 bases, the J end by 5 bases, with 10 bases between. The CDR3 is CASSLYRKNEQYF. The CDR3 coding sequence is TGTGCCAGCAGCTTATACAGGAAGAACGAGCAGTACTTC.

The chain links TRBV28 to TRBJ2-7; 9 nucleotides match TRBD1. V was clipped by 1 base and J by 5 bases; unmatched bases: 6. Germline V lookup: CDR1 MDHEN, CDR2 SYDVKM. The CDR3 consists of 15 residues. As DNA, the CDR3 is TGTGCCAGCAGTTTATCTACAGGGGGCAGAAACGAGCAGTACTTC. Its protein product is CASSLSTGGRNEQYF.

This chain uses TRBV5-6 with TRBJ2-1; D unclear. This CDR3 has 15 residues. Germline lookup yields CDR1 SGHDT and CDR2 YYEEEE. V was shortened by 4 bases and J by 2 bases, with 13 bases between the two germline ends. CDR3 sequence: CASSPDISPYNEQFF. DNA for the CDR3: TGTGCCAGCAGCCCAGACATCTCTCCCTACAATGAGCAGTTCTTC.

The CDR3 DNA sequence: TGCAGCGTTGAACTGGGATTGAACACTGAAGCTTTCTTT. Residues: CSVELGLNTEAFF. J is TRBJ1-1 and V is TRBV29-1; no clear D. The V and J ends lost 2 bases and 0 bases respectively, with 7 bases between them. This CDR3 has 13 residues. CDR1 is SQVTM and CDR2 is ANQGSEA in the germline V gene.

V gene TRBV7-9 combines with J gene TRBJ1-2; tentatively, D is TRBD1 (6 bases). From germline, CDR1 is SEHNR and CDR2 FQNEAQ (reference sequence). Trimming took 2 bases from V and 12 from J, leaving 16 bases between them. The CDR3 contains 13 residues. DNA for the CDR3: TGTGCCAGCAGCTTACTTCTACAGGGATCTGACACCTTC. Residues: CASSLLLQGSDTF. Together with reference TRBV7-9 and TRBJ1-2, the CDR3 gives the full variable domain: DTGVSQNPRHKITKRGQNVTFRCDPISEHNRLYWYRQTLGQGPEFLTYFQNEAQLEKSRLLSDRFSAERPKGSFSTLEIQRTEQGDSAMYLCASSLLLQGSDTFGSGTRLTVV.

The chain uses TRBV27 and TRBJ1-1, with D tentatively TRBD1 (5 bases). Germline CDR1 is MNHEY and CDR2 is SMNVEV (reference sequence). This CDR3 contains 16 residues. Trimming left V 6 bases short and J 1 base short, with 18 bases between. The CDR3 nucleotides are TGTGCCAGCAGACCGGGACCTACTTATTCGAACACTGAAGCTTTCTTT. It is translated as CASRPGPTYSNTEAFF.

The chain has TRBV4-1 and TRBJ1-4; D remains ambiguous. The V and J ends lost 0 bases and 6 bases respectively, with 8 bases between them. This CDR3 region has 14 residues. CDR1 and CDR2 (germline): MGHRA, YSYEKL. The CDR3 loop reads CASSQEPFDEKLFF. Here the CDR3 DNA reads TGCGCCAGCAGCCAAGAGCCCTTTGATGAAAAACTGTTTTTT.

The chain recombines TRBV27 with TRBJ1-1; 7 bases line up with TRBD1. The CDR3 sequence is 13 residues long. V was pared by 6 bases and J by 7 bases, with 8 bases of the junction left unmatched. Germline V gives CDR1 MNHEY, CDR2 SMNVEV (reference sequence). The CDR3 reads CASRGGTALEAFF. CDR3 in DNA: TGTGCCAGCAGGGGCGGGACAGCCCTTGAAGCTTTCTTT.

The chain has TRBV11-2 and TRBJ2-2; D uncertain. Per germline, CDR1 SGHAT and CDR2 FQNNGV. There are 15 residues in the CDR3. Deletions cut 2 bases from V and 3 bases from J, with 10 bases between. In DNA, the CDR3 is TGTGCCAGCAGCTTATTTTGGCAGGACACCGGGGAGCTGTTTTTT. Its protein product is CASSLFWQDTGELFF.

This clone was recorded at least ten times. The genes are TRBV7-3 and TRBJ2-1, with 9 bases aligning to TRBD2. Germline CDR1 and CDR2: SGHTA and FQGTGA. The CDR3 has 18 amino acids. V lost 2 bases to trimming and J lost 4 bases; unmatched junction nucleotides: 12. The CDR3 nucleotides read TGTGCCAGCAGCTTAGGTGTATCGGGTAGCGGGGGTTACAATGAGCAGTTCTTC. Translated: CASSLGVSGSGGYNEQFF.

V is TRBV7-9 and J is TRBJ2-5, with a tentative D call TRBD1 (5 bases). Germline loops: CDR1 SEHNR, CDR2 FQNEAQ (reference sequence). The V end was cut by 2 bases, the J end by 1 base, with 8 bases between. The CDR3 runs 14 residues. The CDR3 coding sequence is TGTGCCAGCAGCTTAAGAACAGGCCAAGAGACCCAGTACTTC. It encodes CASSLRTGQETQYF.

Comment on this clone: The junction differs from germline at one of its ends, possibly a read error. The rearrangement links TRBV7-7 to TRBJ2-7; tentatively, D is TRBD1 (5 bases). Germline V gives CDR1 SSHAT, CDR2 FNYEAQ (reference sequence). The CDR3 length is 13 residues. This chain's CDR3 is CASSSGLGYEQYF. In nucleotides, the CDR3 is TGTGCTAGCAGCTCAGGGTTGGGGTACGAGCAGTACTTC.

V and J are TRBV18 and TRBJ1-4; D gene ambiguous. V gave up 0 bases and J gave up 7 bases, with 15 bases separating them. Germline values: CDR1 KGHSH, CDR2 LQKENI. The CDR3 spans 16 residues. The CDR3 DNA reads as TGTGCCAGCTCACCACCCCCATGGGCCATGGGTGAAAAACTGTTTTTT. It is translated as CASSPPPWAMGEKLFF.